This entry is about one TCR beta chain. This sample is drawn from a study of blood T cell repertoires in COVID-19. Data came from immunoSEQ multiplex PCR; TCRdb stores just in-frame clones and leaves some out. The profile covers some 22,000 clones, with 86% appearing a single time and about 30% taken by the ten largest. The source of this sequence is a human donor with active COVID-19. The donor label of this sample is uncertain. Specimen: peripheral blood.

Here the CDR3 DNA reads TGTGCCAGCAGCCCCAGTACCAGGGCCCTCCCCTACGAGCAGTACTTC. Its protein product is CASSPSTRALPYEQYF. V and J are TRBV5-5 and TRBJ2-7, with TRBD1 as a possible D gene (5 bases). Germline V gene data show CDR1 as SGHKS and CDR2 as YYEKEE (reference sequence). The CDR3 loop spans 16 amino acids. Trimming took off 4 bases at V and 2 bases at J, with 19 bases between the two ends. The complete variable domain, with remaining parts taken from reference TRBV5-5 and TRBJ2-7, reads DAGVTQSPTHLIKTRGQQVTLRCSPISGHKSVSWYQQVLGQGPQFIFQYYEKEERGRGNFPDRFSARQFPNYSSELNVNALLLGDSALYLCASSPSTRALPYEQYFGPGTRLTVT.